The rows below give T cell receptor beta chains drawn from one sample of a study of control samples from healthy donors and cancer patients. Assay: immunoSEQ multiplex PCR; the TCRdb copy retains only in-frame clones and omits some. The table shows approximately 86,000 clones, with 85% to 95% occurring only once. The sample comprised blood. Every receptor here comes from a woman aged 30 to 39 in good health. CDR3s include the opening cysteine and the closing phenylalanine or tryptophan. A D gene is named only where the DNA matches it firmly. A clone size is listed for some rows: how often the clone was seen (once, few, many), or a class if it is expanded.

j_gene,abundance,d_gene,len,v_gene,CDR3nt,CDR3aa
TRBJ2-3,.,.,16,TRBV11-2,TGTGCCAGCAGGTTAGGCAGGGGTCGCGCCACAGATACGCAGTATTTT,CASRLGRGRATDTQYF
TRBJ2-7,once,TRBD1,18,TRBV2,TGTGCCAGCAGTGGGGGCCCGGGGACAGGGAAAACCTCCTACGAGCAGTACTTC,CASSGGPGTGKTSYEQYF
TRBJ1-5,.,.,17,TRBV27,TGTGCCAGCAGTTTAAAATCCGGCAGGGCTGGGAGTCAGCCCCAGCATTTT,CASSLKSGRAGSQPQHF
TRBJ2-7,few,TRBD1,16,TRBV19,TGTGCCAGTAGCAAAGGGTCCGGGACAGGCCAATACGAGCAGTACTTC,CASSKGSGTGQYEQYF
TRBJ2-1,.,.,13,TRBV5-1,TGCGCCAGTTATCGGAGTCCGGGGGACGAGCAGTTCTTC,CASYRSPGDEQFF
TRBJ2-5,.,.,14,TRBV5-8,TGTGCCAGCAGCTTGGCTGCAGGGCAAGAGACCCAGTACTTC,CASSLAAGQETQYF
TRBJ1-1,.,.,13,TRBV11-3,TGTGCCAGCAGCCGGACAGATTACACTGAAGCTTTCTTT,CASSRTDYTEAFF
TRBJ2-2,.,.,17,TRBV6-1,TGTGCCAGCAGTGATTTTTATACGGACAAGAACACCGGGGAGCTGTTTTTT,CASSDFYTDKNTGELFF
TRBJ2-2,.,TRBD2,17,TRBV9,TGTGCCAGCAGCGCCCTTGCGGGGGGCGTAAACACCGGGGAGCTGTTTTTT,CASSALAGGVNTGELFF
TRBJ2-7,.,.,12,TRBV12-3/TRBV12-4,TGTGCCAGCAGTTCAGACTTCGGCGAGCAGTACTTC,CASSSDFGEQYF
TRBJ2-7,.,.,11,TRBV12-3/TRBV12-4,TGTGCCAGCAGTTTTGTGGACGAGCAGTACTTC,CASSFVDEQYF
TRBJ1-1,once,.,15,TRBV15,TGTGCCACCAGCAGAGATCCAGATATCGCCACTGAAGCTTTCTTT,CATSRDPDIATEAFF
TRBJ2-7,.,TRBD1,16,TRBV6-5,TGTGCCAGCAGTTTCCCGGGACAGGGGGCCTCCTACGAGCAGTACTTC,CASSFPGQGASYEQYF
TRBJ1-5,.,.,14,TRBV6-6,TGTGCCAGCAGTTTGTCGGGAGGCAATCAGCCCCAGCATTTT,CASSLSGGNQPQHF
TRBJ2-7,.,.,15,TRBV4-1,TGCGCCAGCAGCCAAGAGTTGGACGGGGCATACGAGCAGTACTTC,CASSQELDGAYEQYF
TRBJ2-3,.,.,13,TRBV28,TGTGCCAGCAGTGAGCCGAGCACAGATACGCAGTATTTT,CASSEPSTDTQYF
TRBJ1-5,.,.,14,TRBV28,TGTGCCAGCAGTCCCCCAGGTTTAACTAAGCCCCAGCATTTT,CASSPPGLTKPQHF
TRBJ2-1,.,.,15,TRBV5-1,TGCGCCAGCAGCTCTGGGGCAGGGTACTACAATGAGCAGTTCTTC,CASSSGAGYYNEQFF
TRBJ1-3,once,.,14,TRBV5-6,TGTGCCAGCAACTCAGGTGTATCTGGAAACACCATATATTTT,CASNSGVSGNTIYF
TRBJ1-2,.,TRBD1,14,TRBV4-1,TGCGCCAGCAGCCAAGAACAGGGGGCACGGGGCTACACCTTC,CASSQEQGARGYTF
TRBJ1-5,.,.,15,TRBV7-6,TGTGCCAGCACCCCGACGGCAAAAAGCAATCAGCCCCAGCATTTT,CASTPTAKSNQPQHF
TRBJ1-5,.,.,17,TRBV19,TGTGCCAGTAGTATAGGGGCCGGTGGGGTCGGCAATCAGCCCCAGCATTTT,CASSIGAGGVGNQPQHF
TRBJ2-3,once,TRBD2,18,TRBV6-2/TRBV6-3,TGTGCCAGCAGTTATTGGACTAGCGGGGGGCTCCATCCAGATACGCAGTATTTT,CASSYWTSGGLHPDTQYF
TRBJ2-5,.,TRBD2,16,TRBV11-2,TGTGCCAGCAGCCTCGGACGCTCTAGCGGAAAAGAGACCCAGTACTTC,CASSLGRSSGKETQYF
TRBJ1-4,.,.,15,TRBV4-1,TGCGCCAGCAGCCAAGGTCTGTGGACTAATGAAAAACTGTTTTTT,CASSQGLWTNEKLFF
TRBJ1-3,.,.,15,TRBV9,TGTGCCAGCAGCGTCGCGACCGGCAGTGTGGACACCATATATTTT,CASSVATGSVDTIYF
TRBJ1-1,.,.,13,TRBV7-3,TGTGCCAGCAGCTTAAAGATAAACACTGAAGCTTTCTTT,CASSLKINTEAFF
TRBJ2-7,.,TRBD1,14,TRBV5-6,TGTGCCAGCAGCATGCCCGGGACAGGCTACGAGCAGTACTTC,CASSMPGTGYEQYF
TRBJ2-3,.,.,16,TRBV3-1/TRBV3-2,TGTGCCAGCAGCCTCGGACTTTCAAAATACACAGATACGCAGTATTTT,CASSLGLSKYTDTQYF
TRBJ1-1,.,TRBD1,15,TRBV24-1,TGTGCCACCAGTGATACTGGGACAGGGAACACTGAAGCTTTCTTT,CATSDTGTGNTEAFF
TRBJ2-5,.,.,12,TRBV11-3,TGTGCCAGCAGTTCCCTGAGAGAGACCCAGTACTTC,CASSSLRETQYF
TRBJ1-4,.,.,13,TRBV5-4,TGTGCCAGCAGTGTGGGAGGGAATGAAAAACTGTTTTTT,CASSVGGNEKLFF
TRBJ1-2,.,.,15,TRBV7-8,TGTGCCAGCAGCAATCGGGAAGGGAGGAACTATGGCTACACCTTC,CASSNREGRNYGYTF
TRBJ1-3,once,TRBD1,15,TRBV7-8,TGTGCCAGCAGCCTAACAGGGGCCCCTGGAAACACCATATATTTT,CASSLTGAPGNTIYF